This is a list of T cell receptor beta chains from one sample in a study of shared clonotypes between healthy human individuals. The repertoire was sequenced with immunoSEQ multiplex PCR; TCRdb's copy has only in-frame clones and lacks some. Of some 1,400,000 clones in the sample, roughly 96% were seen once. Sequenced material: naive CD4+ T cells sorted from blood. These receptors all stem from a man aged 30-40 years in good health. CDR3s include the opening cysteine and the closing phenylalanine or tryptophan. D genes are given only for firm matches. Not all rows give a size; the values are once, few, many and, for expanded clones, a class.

cdr3_aa: CASSPRDIPPYEQYF
cdr3_nt: TGTGCCAGCTCACCACGGGACATCCCCCCCTACGAGCAGTACTTC
clone_size: -
v_call: TRBV18
d_call: -
cdr3_length: 15
j_call: TRBJ2-7

cdr3_aa: CASSTLTNTEAFF
cdr3_nt: TGTGCCAGCAGCACTCTGACCAACACTGAAGCTTTCTTT
clone_size: -
v_call: TRBV5-6
d_call: -
cdr3_length: 13
j_call: TRBJ1-1

cdr3_aa: CASSDRASGSTPGEQFF
cdr3_nt: TGCGCCAGCAGTGATAGGGCTAGCGGGAGTACGCCTGGTGAGCAGTTCTTC
clone_size: -
v_call: TRBV10-1
d_call: TRBD2
cdr3_length: 17
j_call: TRBJ2-1

cdr3_aa: CSPDRRETQYF
cdr3_nt: TGCAGTCCCGACAGGCGGGAGACCCAGTACTTC
clone_size: once
v_call: TRBV20-1
d_call: -
cdr3_length: 11
j_call: TRBJ2-5

cdr3_aa: CASSGQGGVGLEKLFF
cdr3_nt: TGTGCCAGCAGCGGACAGGGAGGAGTTGGACTCGAAAAACTGTTTTTT
clone_size: -
v_call: TRBV2
d_call: TRBD1
cdr3_length: 16
j_call: TRBJ1-4

cdr3_aa: CASSSDVLSGNTIYF
cdr3_nt: TGTGCCAGCAGCTCAGACGTACTCTCTGGAAACACCATATATTTT
clone_size: few
v_call: TRBV5-4
d_call: -
cdr3_length: 15
j_call: TRBJ1-3

cdr3_aa: CASSRRLDSYNEQFF
cdr3_nt: TGTGCCAGCAGCCGGAGGTTAGATTCCTACAATGAGCAGTTCTTC
clone_size: -
v_call: TRBV9
d_call: -
cdr3_length: 15
j_call: TRBJ2-1

cdr3_aa: CASSLSGTHQETQYF
cdr3_nt: TGCGCCAGCAGCTTATCCGGGACGCACCAAGAGACCCAGTACTTC
clone_size: -
v_call: TRBV5-1
d_call: -
cdr3_length: 15
j_call: TRBJ2-5

cdr3_aa: CASSLYGRAADEQFF
cdr3_nt: TGTGCCAGCAGCTTGTACGGCCGAGCGGCGGATGAGCAGTTCTTC
clone_size: -
v_call: TRBV5-6
d_call: -
cdr3_length: 15
j_call: TRBJ2-1

cdr3_aa: CASRQGRGMATNEKLFF
cdr3_nt: TGTGCCAGCAGACAAGGACGGGGCATGGCAACTAATGAAAAACTGTTTTTT
clone_size: -
v_call: TRBV11-2
d_call: -
cdr3_length: 17
j_call: TRBJ1-4

cdr3_aa: CASRGGYGYTF
cdr3_nt: TGTGCCAGCAGGGGGGGTTATGGCTACACCTTC
clone_size: -
v_call: TRBV6-6
d_call: -
cdr3_length: 11
j_call: TRBJ1-2

cdr3_aa: CATSRDLRTSGGKQYF
cdr3_nt: TGTGCCACCAGCAGAGATCTCCGGACTAGCGGAGGGAAGCAGTATTTT
clone_size: -
v_call: TRBV15
d_call: TRBD2
cdr3_length: 16
j_call: TRBJ2-3

cdr3_aa: CASSTGTSGNNEQFF
cdr3_nt: TGTGCCAGCTCAACCGGGACTAGCGGAAACAATGAGCAGTTCTTC
clone_size: -
v_call: TRBV18
d_call: TRBD2
cdr3_length: 15
j_call: TRBJ2-1

cdr3_aa: CASIRTSHDGYTF
cdr3_nt: TGTGCCAGCATCCGAACAAGCCACGATGGCTACACCTTC
clone_size: -
v_call: TRBV6-6
d_call: -
cdr3_length: 13
j_call: TRBJ1-2

cdr3_aa: CASSLGRGISANYGYTF
cdr3_nt: TGCGCCAGCAGCTTGGGACGGGGAATCTCAGCTAACTATGGCTACACCTTC
clone_size: -
v_call: TRBV5-1
d_call: -
cdr3_length: 17
j_call: TRBJ1-2

cdr3_aa: CASSIWASNQPQHF
cdr3_nt: TGTGCCAGTAGTATTTGGGCGTCAAATCAGCCCCAGCATTTT
clone_size: -
v_call: TRBV19
d_call: -
cdr3_length: 14
j_call: TRBJ1-5

cdr3_aa: CASSPPDAGRNNEQFF
cdr3_nt: TGTGCCAGCAGCCCTCCGGATGCCGGGCGAAACAATGAGCAGTTCTTC
clone_size: -
v_call: TRBV11-1
d_call: -
cdr3_length: 16
j_call: TRBJ2-1

cdr3_aa: CASSPDRGRTDTQYF
cdr3_nt: TGTGCCAGCTCTCCGGACAGGGGGCGCACAGATACGCAGTATTTT
clone_size: -
v_call: TRBV18
d_call: TRBD1
cdr3_length: 15
j_call: TRBJ2-3

cdr3_aa: CASSQTTYEQYF
cdr3_nt: TGTGCCAGCAGCCAAACGACATACGAGCAGTACTTC
clone_size: -
v_call: TRBV28
d_call: -
cdr3_length: 12
j_call: TRBJ2-7

cdr3_aa: CASRGMVYEQYF
cdr3_nt: TGTGCCAGCAGGGGAATGGTCTACGAGCAGTACTTC
clone_size: -
v_call: TRBV28
d_call: -
cdr3_length: 12
j_call: TRBJ2-7

cdr3_aa: CASSFSPSGLRNTGELFF
cdr3_nt: TGTGCCAGCAGTTTTTCCCCGTCGGGACTGAGAAACACCGGGGAGCTGTTTTTT
clone_size: -
v_call: TRBV27
d_call: -
cdr3_length: 18
j_call: TRBJ2-2

cdr3_aa: CASSLAPGQDFTQYF
cdr3_nt: TGTGCCAGCAGCTTAGCGCCGGGACAGGATTTTACGCAGTATTTT
clone_size: -
v_call: TRBV7-2
d_call: TRBD1
cdr3_length: 15
j_call: TRBJ2-3

cdr3_aa: CASSLGRASYNEQFF
cdr3_nt: TGTGCCAGCAGCTTAGGCAGGGCTTCCTACAATGAGCAGTTCTTC
clone_size: -
v_call: TRBV7-8
d_call: -
cdr3_length: 15
j_call: TRBJ2-1

cdr3_aa: CASSEVGTGADTQYF
cdr3_nt: TGTGCCAGCAGTGAAGTAGGGACAGGGGCAGATACGCAGTATTTT
clone_size: -
v_call: TRBV6-1
d_call: TRBD1
cdr3_length: 15
j_call: TRBJ2-3

cdr3_aa: CASSPRSIDQETQYF
cdr3_nt: TGTGCCAGCTCACCACGGTCTATCGACCAAGAGACCCAGTACTTC
clone_size: -
v_call: TRBV18
d_call: -
cdr3_length: 15
j_call: TRBJ2-5

cdr3_aa: CASSQRGLAGEQYF
cdr3_nt: TGTGCCAGCAGCCAACGAGGACTAGCGGGTGAGCAGTACTTC
clone_size: -
v_call: TRBV5-4
d_call: TRBD2
cdr3_length: 14
j_call: TRBJ2-7

cdr3_aa: CASSNNQLRSWGVNQPQHF
cdr3_nt: TGTGCCAGCAGCAACAACCAGCTCCGGTCGTGGGGGGTCAATCAGCCCCAGCATTTT
clone_size: -
v_call: TRBV7-8
d_call: -
cdr3_length: 19
j_call: TRBJ1-5

cdr3_aa: CASSILLAGAYNEQFF
cdr3_nt: TGTGCCAGTAGTATTCTACTAGCGGGAGCCTACAATGAGCAGTTCTTC
clone_size: once
v_call: TRBV19
d_call: TRBD2
cdr3_length: 16
j_call: TRBJ2-1

cdr3_aa: CASSVTSGRPTDTQYF
cdr3_nt: TGTGCCAGCAGCGTCACTAGCGGGAGGCCCACAGATACGCAGTATTTT
clone_size: -
v_call: TRBV7-2
d_call: TRBD2
cdr3_length: 16
j_call: TRBJ2-3

cdr3_aa: CAWRNWTTYQPQHF
cdr3_nt: TGTGCCTGGAGGAATTGGACAACCTATCAGCCCCAGCATTTT
clone_size: -
v_call: TRBV30
d_call: -
cdr3_length: 14
j_call: TRBJ1-5

cdr3_aa: CASSLTGRGNEQFF
cdr3_nt: TGTGCCAGCAGCTTAACAGGGCGAGGGAATGAGCAGTTCTTC
clone_size: -
v_call: TRBV7-9
d_call: -
cdr3_length: 14
j_call: TRBJ2-1

cdr3_aa: CASSPREGLGNTEAFF
cdr3_nt: TGTGCCAGTAGTCCCCGGGAGGGACTCGGGAACACTGAAGCTTTCTTT
clone_size: -
v_call: TRBV19
d_call: -
cdr3_length: 16
j_call: TRBJ1-1

cdr3_aa: CAITSGGGQNTDTQYF
cdr3_nt: TGTGCCATCACATCGGGGGGGGGACAGAACACAGATACGCAGTATTTT
clone_size: once
v_call: TRBV10-3
d_call: -
cdr3_length: 16
j_call: TRBJ2-3

cdr3_aa: CASSLMRQGSITDTQYF
cdr3_nt: TGTGCCAGCAGCTTGATGCGGCAGGGGTCGATCACAGATACGCAGTATTTT
clone_size: -
v_call: TRBV5-6
d_call: -
cdr3_length: 17
j_call: TRBJ2-3

cdr3_aa: CASSLTGGGNQPQHF
cdr3_nt: TGTGCCAGCAGCTTGACAGGTGGTGGCAATCAGCCCCAGCATTTT
clone_size: -
v_call: TRBV5-6
d_call: -
cdr3_length: 15
j_call: TRBJ1-5

cdr3_aa: CASSVGSYNEQFF
cdr3_nt: TGTGCCAGCAGTGTTGGCTCCTACAATGAGCAGTTCTTC
clone_size: -
v_call: TRBV2
d_call: -
cdr3_length: 13
j_call: TRBJ2-1

cdr3_aa: CASSPGRTSGRMDTQYF
cdr3_nt: TGTGCCAGCAGCCCGGGGAGGACTAGCGGGAGAATGGATACGCAGTATTTT
clone_size: -
v_call: TRBV27
d_call: TRBD2
cdr3_length: 17
j_call: TRBJ2-3